The rows below give T cell receptor beta chains drawn from one sample of a study of Graves' ophthalmopathy and Graves' hyperthyroidism. TCRdb reprocessed the multiplex PCR reads via MiXCR and lists one record per CDR3 protein. The sample has over a million distinct CDR3 sequences, roughly two fifths seen once; the top ten hold roughly 11%. The sequenced material came from peripheral blood or thyroid tissue (not recorded which). All receptors derive from an adult man with Graves' hyperthyroidism. The CDR3 runs from the conserved cysteine through the conserved F or W. Fields, in order: D gene, V gene, J gene, clone size, CDR3 protein, CDR3 DNA. The D gene is left open where the match is weak. Where a row states a size, it is once, few, many or the class of an expanded clone; other rows omit it.

d_call: NA; v_call: TRBV12-3/TRBV12-4; j_call: TRBJ1-3; clone_size: many; cdr3_aa: CASSFGVEAGNTIYF; cdr3_nt: TGTGCCAGCAGTTTTGGGGTAGAGGCTGGAAACACCATATATTTT
d_call: TRBD2; v_call: TRBV12-3/TRBV12-4; j_call: TRBJ2-5; clone_size: NA; cdr3_aa: CASSLVSGGSGTQYF; cdr3_nt: TGTGCCAGCAGTTTAGTCTCCGGGGGGTCGGGGACCCAGTACTTC
d_call: NA; v_call: TRBV25-1; j_call: TRBJ2-2; clone_size: NA; cdr3_aa: CASSGQPGELFF; cdr3_nt: TGTGCCAGCAGTGGACAGCCCGGGGAGCTGTTTTTT
d_call: TRBD2; v_call: TRBV11-2; j_call: TRBJ2-7; clone_size: NA; cdr3_aa: CATRRLAGVYEQYF; cdr3_nt: TGTGCAACCCGGCGGCTAGCGGGTGTCTACGAGCAGTACTTC
d_call: TRBD1; v_call: TRBV7-2; j_call: TRBJ1-5; clone_size: many; cdr3_aa: CASSLAGTGNNQPQHF; cdr3_nt: TGTGCCAGCAGCTTGGCCGGGACAGGGAACAATCAGCCCCAGCATTTT
d_call: NA; v_call: TRBV12-3/TRBV12-4; j_call: TRBJ1-5; clone_size: NA; cdr3_aa: CASRFEGGLNQPQHF; cdr3_nt: TGTGCCAGCCGTTTCGAGGGGGGACTAAATCAGCCCCAGCATTTT
d_call: NA; v_call: TRBV6-5; j_call: TRBJ2-6; clone_size: few; cdr3_aa: CASKKHSGANVLTF; cdr3_nt: TGTGCCAGCAAGAAGCACTCTGGGGCCAACGTCCTGACTTTC
d_call: TRBD1; v_call: TRBV15; j_call: TRBJ2-7; clone_size: few; cdr3_aa: CATSLAKRDRGKVEQYF; cdr3_nt: TGTGCCACCAGCCTAGCGAAGAGGGACAGGGGGAAGGTCGAGCAGTACTTC
d_call: NA; v_call: TRBV2; j_call: TRBJ2-7; clone_size: NA; cdr3_aa: CASGEGKDYEQYF; cdr3_nt: TGTGCCAGCGGTGAGGGGAAGGACTACGAGCAGTACTTC
d_call: TRBD1; v_call: TRBV5-8; j_call: TRBJ1-2; clone_size: NA; cdr3_aa: CASSGKDRAAYGYTF; cdr3_nt: TGTGCCAGCAGCGGGAAAGACAGGGCCGCCTATGGCTACACCTTC
d_call: NA; v_call: TRBV29-1; j_call: TRBJ1-1; clone_size: few; cdr3_aa: CSVLADRNTEAFF; cdr3_nt: TGCAGCGTTCTTGCGGACAGAAACACTGAAGCTTTCTTT
d_call: NA; v_call: TRBV7-2; j_call: TRBJ1-4; clone_size: many; cdr3_aa: CASSQWGRTNEKLFF; cdr3_nt: TGTGCCAGCAGCCAGTGGGGCCGAACTAATGAAAAACTGTTTTTT
d_call: NA; v_call: TRBV15; j_call: TRBJ1-2; clone_size: few; cdr3_aa: CATSSQNNYGYTF; cdr3_nt: TGTGCCACCAGCAGCCAGAACAACTATGGCTACACCTTC
d_call: NA; v_call: TRBV20-1; j_call: TRBJ2-7; clone_size: few; cdr3_aa: CSARRDAYEQYF; cdr3_nt: TGCAGTGCTAGGCGGGATGCTTACGAGCAGTACTTC
d_call: TRBD2; v_call: TRBV10-3; j_call: TRBJ2-5; clone_size: NA; cdr3_aa: CAISATSGETQYF; cdr3_nt: TGTGCCATCAGTGCGACTAGCGGGGAGACCCAGTACTTC
d_call: NA; v_call: TRBV7-2; j_call: TRBJ2-7; clone_size: NA; cdr3_aa: CACSLVRSSYEQYF; cdr3_nt: TGTGCCTGCAGCTTAGTTAGGAGCTCCTACGAGCAGTACTTC
d_call: NA; v_call: TRBV10-3; j_call: TRBJ2-7; clone_size: NA; cdr3_aa: CASSRQEVNVEQYF; cdr3_nt: TGTGCCAGCAGCCGACAGGAGGTTAATGTCGAGCAGTACTTC
d_call: TRBD2; v_call: TRBV7-9; j_call: TRBJ2-4; clone_size: once; cdr3_aa: CASRGLGNIQYF; cdr3_nt: TGTGCCAGCAGGGGACTAGGGAACATTCAGTACTTC
d_call: TRBD1; v_call: TRBV9; j_call: TRBJ1-6; clone_size: NA; cdr3_aa: CASSARDRESPLHF; cdr3_nt: TGTGCCAGCAGTGCTAGGGACAGGGAATCACCCCTCCACTTT
d_call: NA; v_call: TRBV29-1; j_call: TRBJ1-1; clone_size: NA; cdr3_aa: CSVLPGQANTEAFF; cdr3_nt: TGCAGCGTTCTACCGGGACAAGCGAACACTGAAGCTTTCTTT
d_call: NA; v_call: TRBV29-1; j_call: TRBJ2-7; clone_size: many; cdr3_aa: CSKMIDYEQYF; cdr3_nt: TGCAGTAAAATGATTGACTACGAGCAGTACTTC
d_call: NA; v_call: TRBV6-6; j_call: TRBJ1-1; clone_size: many; cdr3_aa: CASSSRVMNTEAFF; cdr3_nt: TGTGCCAGCAGTTCTCGAGTCATGAACACTGAAGCTTTCTTT
d_call: NA; v_call: TRBV24-1; j_call: TRBJ1-2; clone_size: few; cdr3_aa: CATSDLSTGGYTF; cdr3_nt: TGTGCCACCAGTGATTTAAGTACCGGGGGCTACACCTTC
d_call: TRBD1; v_call: TRBV15; j_call: TRBJ2-5; clone_size: NA; cdr3_aa: CATSSERTGRTEETQYF; cdr3_nt: TGTGCCACCAGCAGTGAACGGACAGGACGAACTGAGGAGACCCAGTACTTC
d_call: NA; v_call: TRBV4-3; j_call: TRBJ2-5; clone_size: few; cdr3_aa: CASSQAWGGETQYF; cdr3_nt: TGCGCCAGCAGCCAAGCCTGGGGTGGAGAGACCCAGTACTTC
d_call: TRBD1; v_call: TRBV29-1; j_call: TRBJ2-2; clone_size: many; cdr3_aa: CSVVGTGQGNTGELFF; cdr3_nt: TGCAGCGTTGTAGGGACAGGGCAAGGAAACACCGGGGAGCTGTTTTTT
d_call: TRBD1; v_call: TRBV10-3; j_call: TRBJ2-7; clone_size: NA; cdr3_aa: CAIRPGTGSYEQYF; cdr3_nt: TGTGCCATCAGACCCGGGACAGGCTCCTACGAGCAGTACTTC
d_call: TRBD1; v_call: TRBV2; j_call: TRBJ1-1; clone_size: NA; cdr3_aa: CASSADRGWNTEAFF; cdr3_nt: TGTGCCAGCAGTGCGGACAGGGGATGGAACACTGAAGCTTTCTTT
d_call: NA; v_call: TRBV2; j_call: TRBJ2-2; clone_size: many; cdr3_aa: CASKRGQNTGELFF; cdr3_nt: TGTGCCAGCAAAAGGGGCCAGAACACCGGGGAGCTGTTTTTT
d_call: NA; v_call: TRBV7-3; j_call: TRBJ1-2; clone_size: many; cdr3_aa: CASSLIIEYYGYTF; cdr3_nt: TGTGCCAGCAGCTTAATTATCGAGTACTATGGCTACACCTTC
d_call: TRBD1; v_call: TRBV15; j_call: TRBJ2-7; clone_size: many; cdr3_aa: CATSRERTGGTGAPYEQYF; cdr3_nt: TGTGCCACCAGCAGAGAGAGGACGGGCGGGACAGGGGCACCTTACGAGCAGTACTTC
d_call: TRBD1; v_call: TRBV12-3/TRBV12-4; j_call: TRBJ1-1; clone_size: few; cdr3_aa: CASSLGQGGNMNTEAFF; cdr3_nt: TGTGCCAGCAGTTTGGGACAGGGTGGCAACATGAACACTGAAGCTTTCTTT
d_call: TRBD1; v_call: TRBV10-2; j_call: TRBJ2-6; clone_size: many; cdr3_aa: CASSDPWTGRTGANVLTF; cdr3_nt: TGCGCCAGCAGTGACCCCTGGACAGGGAGGACTGGGGCCAACGTCCTGACTTTC
d_call: TRBD1; v_call: TRBV7-9; j_call: TRBJ1-6; clone_size: many; cdr3_aa: CASSLGRQGSPLHF; cdr3_nt: TGTGCCAGCAGCTTAGGAAGACAGGGGTCACCCCTCCACTTT
d_call: NA; v_call: TRBV4-1; j_call: TRBJ2-5; clone_size: many; cdr3_aa: CASSHPQGVGGETQYF; cdr3_nt: TGCGCCAGCAGCCACCCACAAGGGGTGGGCGGGGAGACCCAGTACTTC